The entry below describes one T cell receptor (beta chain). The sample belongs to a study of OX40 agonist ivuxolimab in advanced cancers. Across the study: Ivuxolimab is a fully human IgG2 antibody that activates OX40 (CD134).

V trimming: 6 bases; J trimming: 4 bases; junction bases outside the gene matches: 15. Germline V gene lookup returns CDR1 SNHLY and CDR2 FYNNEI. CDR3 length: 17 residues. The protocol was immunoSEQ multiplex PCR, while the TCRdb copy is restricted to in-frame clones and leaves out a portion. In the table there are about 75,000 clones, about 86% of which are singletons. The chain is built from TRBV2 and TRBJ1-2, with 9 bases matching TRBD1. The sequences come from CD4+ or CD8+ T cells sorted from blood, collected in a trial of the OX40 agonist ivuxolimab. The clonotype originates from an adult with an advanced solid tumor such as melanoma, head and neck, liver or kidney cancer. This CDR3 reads CASRKVTGGLQGYGYTF. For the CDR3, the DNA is TGTGCCAGCAGGAAGGTAACAGGGGGCCTCCAGGGCTATGGCTACACCTTC.